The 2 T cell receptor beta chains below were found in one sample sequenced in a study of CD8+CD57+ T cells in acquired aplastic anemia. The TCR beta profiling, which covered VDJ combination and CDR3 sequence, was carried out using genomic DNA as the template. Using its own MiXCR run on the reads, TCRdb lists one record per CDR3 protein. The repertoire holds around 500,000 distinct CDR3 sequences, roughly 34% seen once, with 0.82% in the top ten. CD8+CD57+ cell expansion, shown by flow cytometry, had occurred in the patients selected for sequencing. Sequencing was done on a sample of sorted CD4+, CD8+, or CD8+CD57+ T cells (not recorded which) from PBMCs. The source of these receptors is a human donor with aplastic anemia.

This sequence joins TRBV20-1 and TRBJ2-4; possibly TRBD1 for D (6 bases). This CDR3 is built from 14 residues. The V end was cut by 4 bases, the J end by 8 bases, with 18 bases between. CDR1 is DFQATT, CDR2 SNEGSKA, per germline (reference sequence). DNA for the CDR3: TGCAGTGCTAAGGTTCTCAGGGGACCCCACATTCAGTACTTC. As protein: CSAKVLRGPHIQYF.

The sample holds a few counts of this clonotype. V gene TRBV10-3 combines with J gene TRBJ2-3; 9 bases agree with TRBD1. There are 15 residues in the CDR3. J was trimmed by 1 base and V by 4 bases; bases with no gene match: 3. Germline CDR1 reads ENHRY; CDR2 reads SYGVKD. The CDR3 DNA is TGTGCCATCAGTGGAGGGGACAGGGGCACAGATACGCAGTATTTT. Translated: CAISGGDRGTDTQYF.